This TCR beta chain stems from a study of cytomegalovirus exposure and HLA in healthy donors. The repertoire was sequenced with immunoSEQ multiplex PCR; TCRdb's copy has only in-frame clones and lacks some. The table has about 160,000 clones, about 85% seen once; the top ten hold 2% to 2.5%. A remark on this clone: As yet, its antigen is unknown.

Whole-study findings and limits: Despite most TCR sequences being rare, some public TCRs occurred in many donors. In vitro confirmation showed three CMV-associated chains to be CMV antigen specific. The tendency of first-cohort TCR clusters to co-occur in the roughly 130 validation repertoires was the finding of a later analysis.

V lost 2 bases to trimming and J lost 5 bases; unmatched junction nucleotides: 7. The CDR3 length is 16 residues. Germline-derived CDR1 and CDR2 are GTSNPN and SVGIG (reference sequence). The clonotype originates from a man aged 25-45 years in good health and CMV-seropositive. The rearrangement links TRBV30 to TRBJ2-5; 14 bases match TRBD2. The sequenced material came from PBMCs. In DNA, the CDR3 is TGTGCCTGGAGTTTCCGGACTAGCGGGGGGCTGGAGACCCAGTACTTC. Its protein product is CAWSFRTSGGLETQYF.